These 7 T cell receptor beta chains were sequenced from one sample in a study of shared clonotypes between healthy human individuals. Assay used: immunoSEQ multiplex PCR; TCRdb lists only in-frame clones, some missing. Among 300,000 to 350,000 clones listed, about 73% were seen once. Material: memory CD4+ T cells sorted from blood. Subset given: CD45RA-negative fraction. These receptors all stem from a man younger than 40 in good health.

This chain uses TRBV18 with TRBJ1-3; D is unresolved. Trimming pared 4 bases from V and 1 base from J, leaving 20 bases between. The germline V gene encodes CDR1 KGHSH and CDR2 LQKENI. This CDR3 spans 18 amino acids. The CDR3 bases are TGTGCCAGCTCACGGGCCAGAGTTTTGATCCAATCTGGAAACACCATATATTTT. This gives the protein CASSRARVLIQSGNTIYF.

This chain joins TRBV11-2 and TRBJ2-7, with D hard to call. The length of the CDR3 is 13 residues. Germline lookup yields CDR1 SGHAT and CDR2 FQNNGV. V was trimmed by 1 base and J by 0 bases, leaving 4 bases between them. The CDR3 DNA reads as TGTGCCAGCAGCTTAGTCACCTCCTACGAGCAGTACTTC. It codes for CASSLVTSYEQYF.

This clone was observed a handful of times. In the same sample, other DNA sequences code for this CDR3. This chain joins TRBV7-6 and TRBJ2-1, with D uncertain. Looked up from germline, CDR1 is SGHVS and CDR2 is FNYEAQ. This CDR3 spans 14 amino acids. Trimming removed 1 base at V and 0 bases at J, with 4 bases between. The CDR3 DNA is TGTGCCAGCAGCTTAGGACCCTCCTACAATGAGCAGTTCTTC. This encodes CASSLGPSYNEQFF.

The rearrangement joins TRBV7-6 to TRBJ2-7; maybe TRBD1 (6 bases). V gave up 5 bases and J gave up 4 bases, with 21 bases separating them. CDR1 is SGHVS, CDR2 FNYEAQ, per germline. The CDR3 extends over 16 amino acids. CDR3 protein: CASSPQTGLTGYEQYF. Written as DNA, the CDR3 is TGTGCCAGCAGCCCTCAGACAGGCTTGACAGGTTACGAGCAGTACTTC. Combining the CDR3 with reference TRBV7-6 and TRBJ2-7 gives the whole variable domain GAGVSQSPRYKVTKRGQDVALRCDPISGHVSLYWYRQALGQGPEFLTYFNYEAQQDKSGLPNDRFSAERPEGSISTLTIQRTEQRDSAMYRCASSPQTGLTGYEQYFGPGTRLTVT.

The chain carries TRBV5-1 and TRBJ2-1, with D perhaps TRBD1 or TRBD2 (5 bases each). Trimming took 4 bases from V and 0 from J, leaving 11 bases between them. The CDR3 contains 15 residues. Looked up from germline, CDR1 is SGHRS and CDR2 is YFSETQ. This CDR3 is CASSPEGISYNEQFF. CDR3 nucleotide sequence: TGCGCCAGCAGCCCCGAGGGGATCTCCTACAATGAGCAGTTCTTC.

The chain is built from TRBV29-1 and TRBJ2-1; no definite D call. Germline V gene data show CDR1 as SQVTM and CDR2 as ANQGSEA. This CDR3 spans 12 amino acids. Trimming took off 4 bases at V and 3 bases at J, with 7 bases between the two ends. CDR3 sequence: CSVGDNYNEQFF. Here the CDR3 DNA reads TGCAGCGTTGGAGACAACTACAATGAGCAGTTCTTC.

The chain is built from TRBV10-3 and TRBJ1-1, with no clear D. The CDR3 totals 15 residues. V lost 6 bases and J lost 4, with 18 bases in between. Per germline, CDR1 ENHRY and CDR2 SYGVKD. This CDR3 reads CAIRSQLSGGTEAFF. The CDR3 DNA is TGTGCCATCAGGTCACAGCTCTCTGGAGGCACTGAAGCTTTCTTT.